What follows describes a single TCR beta chain. Amplification from RNA transcripts yielded the TCR beta CDR3 regions. First-round RT-PCR with HTBI primers preceded a second-round multiplex PCR. MiXCR, applied by TCRdb to the multiplex PCR reads, yields one record per CDR3 protein. Of over 650,000 distinct CDR3 sequences listed, more than 40% are singletons. The CDR3 covers 16 residues. V was shortened by 1 base and J by 8 bases, with 18 bases between the two germline ends. Germline V gene data show CDR1 as SEHNR and CDR2 as FQNEAQ (reference sequence). The data belong to a study of Graves' ophthalmopathy and Graves' hyperthyroidism.

Sequenced: peripheral blood. This clonotype originated in an adult man with Graves' ophthalmopathy. The chain carries TRBV7-9 and TRBJ1-5; tentatively, D is TRBD1 (6 bases). In DNA form, the CDR3 reads TGTGCCAGCAGCTTAGGGACAGCGATTATCTGGGAGCCCCAGCATTTT. Amino acid sequence: CASSLGTAIIWEPQHF.